Detailed here is one TCR beta chain. Its recognized antigen is unknown. Per-nucleotide qualities are absent, and no much larger clonotype sits a single base away. Library method: the immunoSEQ multiplex PCR assay. For the multiplex PCR, a mixture combining 60 forward primers for TCR Vbeta segments and 13 reverse primers for TCR Jbeta segments was used. A multiplex PCR assay on genomic DNA amplified the CDR3 region of rearranged TCR beta genes. On the Illumina HiSeq System, the amplified TCR beta libraries were sequenced as 87-base-pair reads. Per the original workflow: A later analysis counted around 72 million unique TCR beta chains across the 650 to 700 repertoires, and 10 million to 11 million of these chains were shared by at least two donors. Raw reads were error-corrected and collapsed into unique sequences by a nearest-neighbor algorithm in which closely related sequences were merged to remove PCR and sequencing errors. V, D and J gene segments were assigned by aligning CDR3 sequences to IMGT reference sequences. Each retained sequence needed at least a six-nucleotide match to both a V gene segment and a J gene segment. Rearrangements were called productive when the CDR3 lacked stop codons and stayed in frame with V and J; all others were non-productive. Following IMGT convention, CDR3 was defined as the stretch from the second conserved V-encoded cysteine up to the conserved J-encoded phenylalanine. The earlier analysis of 587 of the donors excluded sequences that lacked an unambiguous match to a single V gene segment. An earlier analysis of approximately 590 of the donors called V segments functional above 56.7% productive rearrangements and segregating when the between-donor standard deviation exceeded 5%. To diagnose cytomegalovirus status from the catalog of TCR beta chain sequences, a statistical classification framework was built. V and J gene assignment, in a later analysis, came from comparing TCR nucleotide sequences with IMGT/GENE-DB human TR gene sequences. A later analysis assigned CDR3 sequences and most-parsimonious VDJ recombination scenarios with the TCRdist pipeline. In a later analysis, every TCR beta chain was defined by the combination of its CDR3 amino acid sequence and its V-gene family, and reads without a unique V-gene family were dropped. As a way to deal with suspected cross-contamination and a sequencing artifact, a later analysis dropped 450 to 600 nucleotide sequences that were highly shared and had low generation probability. In a later analysis, a clonal expansion index was calculated for each public chain from normalized within-repertoire ranks of inferred template counts. In a later analysis, generation probabilities were computed with a VDJ recombination model fitted to out-of-frame rearrangements, and the resulting probabilities were checked against IGoR. In a later analysis, hypergeometric tests were used to score TCR-TCR, TCR-HLA and TCR-CMV co-occurrence, with a repertoire-size bias correction applied to TCR pairs. To estimate false discovery rates, a later analysis permuted the HLA or CMV assignments 20 times. In a later analysis, co-occurring TCRs were grouped using DBSCAN, with TCRdist sequence similarity added in when clustering inside HLA-allele-positive subsets. Co-occurrence clustering excluded repertoires with fewer than 30,000 or more than 120,000 public chains, plus five with anomalous nucleotide sharing. TCRdb holds this immuneACCESS table with in-frame rearrangements only. Some clones are missing; in checked studies, unresolved V genes explain under half, and the rest has no known cause. The DNA gave D and trimming, while V, J and clone size come from that table. Across this sample there are about 110,000 clones, with 70% to 75% seen only once. 4.1% of the sample is in the top ten clones.

The sample comes from a study of cytomegalovirus exposure and HLA in healthy donors (TCRdb year 2017). Background for the entire study: An earlier analysis of approximately 640 of the donors reported approximately 300 Gb of sequence data and 100 million to 140 million unique TCR beta sequences from around 200 million T cells. Because of strong linkage in the cohort, roughly five DR-DQ haplotypes were treated as single units for association and clustering. Alongside the repertoire data, information on donor age, sex, ethnicity and CMV serostatus was compiled. The genetic ancestry cluster associated with self-reported Caucasian donors included 81% of the roughly 400 genotyped donors. The later analysis used no new phenotypic data to find candidate immune exposures, relying instead on TCR beta sequences and their occurrence across donors. The aim of the study was to test whether cataloging public T cell receptors could identify signatures of past pathogen exposure. In a later genetic analysis, genome-wide SNP genotypes for about three fifths of the roughly 670 donors were used, and that subset was treated as a discovery cohort. To predict cytomegalovirus infection status, the study brought together high-throughput TCR immunosequencing, statistical association of individual TCRs with disease status, and machine learning. An earlier analysis of 500 to 750 of the donors applied high-throughput TCR beta sequencing to assess whether each TCR beta V gene segment acted as functional or pseudogenic. Both class I and class II loci were covered by HLA typing, at four-digit resolution. Typing coverage differed by locus: A, B, C, DRB1 and DQB1 were typed in roughly 629-630 donors, DQA1 in 500 to 550, DPA1 in 606, and DPB1 in around 490. In addition to the first cohort of 650 to 800 subjects, a separate validation cohort of around 110 different subjects was used. All discovery cohort repertoires had been generated using a single sequencing platform. To study patterns of TCR occurrence, a later analysis re-analyzed previously published TCR beta repertoires from just over 650 donors and added high-resolution HLA genotyping. The study profiled the T cell repertoires of approximately 700 subjects by immunosequencing and related them to cytomegalovirus serostatus. Among about 370 genotyped donors of the cohort, an average of around 220,000 unique TCR beta nucleotide sequences was sequenced per donor, of which about 18% were non-productive. An early release that covered about 640 HLA-typed donors contained 250 to 350 gigabases of sequencing data and 85 million to 100 million unique TCR sequences.

Taken from cysteine to phenylalanine, the CDR3 has 16 residues. Kept here is only the CDR3 DNA, which spans 48 bases and is read in frame from base 1. From the germline V gene, CDR1 is LGHNA and CDR2 is YNFKEQ. V and J lose 0 bases and 0 bases, and a span of 11 bases separates them. Results the study describes overall, beyond this receptor: An earlier analysis of 587 of the donors showed that most TCR beta V segments appeared in productive rearrangements either about 90% or about 30% of the time, which broadly matched IMGT annotations. A few of the identified cytomegalovirus-associated TCR beta chains were confirmed in vitro to be specific for cytomegalovirus antigens. According to a later genetic analysis, donors in an Asian-associated ancestry cluster had fewer N-insertions in productive TCRs than the approximately 700-donor mean. The authors suggested that the approach could potentially be extended to other disease states and immunological phenotypes. In a later analysis, TCR association rates were found to vary across HLA loci, with the most associated TCRs seen for DRB1 alleles and the fewest for HLA-C alleles. When HLA alleles, especially DR and DQ, strongly co-occurred, attributing TCR associations to individual alleles was difficult. Only TCR beta chains were sequenced in this cohort, and the absence of alpha or paired-chain data limited detectable features. Linkage disequilibrium might explain the correlated functional status among segregating V segments, but an unknown experimental factor could not be ruled out. Because counts were too low, some 16 rarely observed V segments, including chromosome 9 orphons, were excluded from the earlier analysis of under 650 of the donors. A further reported finding was that TCR beta sequences accurately predicted the HLA-A and HLA-B alleles for most subjects in the first cohort. Because some donors lacked HLA typing at each locus, the association tests relied only on the typed subset. A cluster of highly shared sequence variants was judged likely to be a technical artifact of the sequencing pipeline. A later genetic analysis associated a missense DCLRE1C variant with V-gene and J-gene trimming of TCR beta chains, and an independent cohort replicated the association. Most TCR sequences were seen in very few donors, while some public TCRs were found in many individuals. According to a later analysis, most CMV-associated TCR beta chains appeared to be HLA-restricted, and the HLA associations seemed to be driven largely by CMV exposure. At a false discovery rate of 0.05, a later analysis linked some 18,000 TCR beta sequences to specific HLA alleles. Presence/absence analyses assumed roughly uniform sequencing depth across donors, an assumption that may not hold. Some IMGT-functional V segments, including TRBV6-2 and TRBV6-3, could not be distinguished by the 87-base-pair reads and were therefore excluded. A later analysis found that HLA-associated TCR beta chains were more clonally expanded and had lower generation probabilities than equally common non-associated chains. A later analysis reported that several top co-occurrence clusters appeared linked to parvovirus B19, influenza, CMV and Epstein-Barr virus. Cytomegalovirus status was reported to be diagnosed by the classifier with high specificity and sensitivity in both the original and validation cohorts. In the study, approximately 160 TCR beta chains were listed as associated with cytomegalovirus. For the cohort, immune exposure information was limited to CMV serostatus.

The cohort consisted of 650 to 700 healthy bone marrow donors. All cohort members were sampled while nominally healthy, although unrecorded immune exposures were likely present. The donor was CMV seronegative and was included in the group of under 450 seronegative cohort members. A peripheral blood sample was collected from each donor, and TCR beta sequencing was performed on peripheral blood mononuclear cells. Genomic DNA was extracted from the blood cell samples with the Qiagen DNeasy Blood Extraction Kit. Recombination joined TRBV4-2 with TRBJ1-2; a confident D gene designation cannot be given. The sample comprised PBMCs. The TCR comes from a woman aged 40-49 years in good health and CMV-seronegative. The CDR3 has the sequence CASSQEMTAANYGYTF. The base sequence is TGTGCCAGCAGCCAAGAGATGACCGCGGCTAACTATGGCTACACCTTC.